Below, 31 T cell receptor beta chains from the same sample are listed, as sequenced in a study of CD8+ T cells in alopecia areata. RNA, once extracted, was reverse transcribed into cDNA for use as the sequencing template. The table came from immunoSEQ multiplex PCR; TCRdb's copy has only in-frame clones and leaves some out. The top ten hold about 1.3% of the sample, which has about 200,000 clones, roughly 70% seen once. Sample treatment: oral pan-JAK inhibitor, 5-10 mg twice daily. The sequenced sample was CD4+ T cells sorted from blood, obtained around week 50, from a patient treated with tofacitinib. The source is a human donor with alopecia areata.

The chain carries TRBV7-3 and TRBJ2-1; no clear D. V was pared by 1 base and J by 5 bases, with 9 bases between. The length of the CDR3 is 14 residues. CDR1 is SGHTA and CDR2 is FQGTGA in the germline V gene. The CDR3 is CASSLMVGNNEQFF. The CDR3 region has the DNA TGTGCCAGCAGCTTAATGGTCGGAAACAATGAGCAGTTCTTC.

This clone appeared a few times. J is TRBJ1-6 and V is TRBV5-6, with D possibly TRBD1 on 5 matching bases. CDR3 size: 16 residues. Trimming removed 4 bases from V and 5 bases from J, with 16 bases in between. In germline, CDR1 is SGHDT, CDR2 YYEEEE. In DNA form, the CDR3 reads TGTGCCAGCAGCCTCACTGGGACCGCAGATAATTCACCCCTCCACTTT. This sequence encodes CASSLTGTADNSPLHF.

V gene TRBV5-1 combines with J gene TRBJ2-7, with 14 nucleotides matching TRBD2. The CDR3 loop spans 16 amino acids. Germline trimming cut 4 bases from V and 1 base from J; bases unmatched to any gene: 4. Germline-derived CDR1 and CDR2 are SGHRS and YFSETQ. The CDR3 coding sequence is TGCGCCAGCAGCCCGGGACTAGCGGGGGTGTCCTACGAGCAGTACTTC. It specifies CASSPGLAGVSYEQYF.

The chain combines TRBV15 with TRBJ1-2, with D perhaps matching TRBD1 (5 bases). Germline loops: CDR1 LNHNV, CDR2 YYDKDF (reference sequence). V lost 0 bases and J 6 bases, leaving 35 bases between the germline ends. The CDR3 has 22 residues. The CDR3 region has the DNA TGTGCCACCAGCAGAGATCGGGGCCGCGGTAGGAAGGACCCTGGTGAGGGCCATGGCTACACCTTC. The encoded protein is CATSRDRGRGRKDPGEGHGYTF.

The CDR3 sequence: CASRSGPGNFYGYTF. CDR3 nucleotide sequence: TGTGCCAGCAGGTCCGGGCCAGGAAACTTCTATGGCTACACCTTC. V gene TRBV5-6 combines with J gene TRBJ1-2; no definite D call. Germline CDR1 is SGHDT and CDR2 is YYEEEE. V lost 5 bases, J lost 4 bases, and 18 bases lay in between. The CDR3 consists of 15 residues.

This clone was recorded a few times. The chain joins TRBV9 to TRBJ2-3, with 8 bases matching TRBD2. The CDR3 length is 16 residues. Germline lookup yields CDR1 SGDLS and CDR2 YYNGEE. Trimming took 2 bases from V and 6 from J; bases not matched to a gene: 11. This chain's CDR3 is CASSVGTGGPLDTQYF. CDR3 nucleotide sequence: TGTGCCAGCAGCGTCGGAACGGGGGGGCCCCTGGATACGCAGTATTTT.

V usage is TRBV29-1 and J usage is TRBJ1-2; no reliable D call. Trimming stripped 7 bases from V and 6 bases from J, with 15 bases between. Germline assignment: CDR1 SQVTM and CDR2 ANQGSEA. This CDR3 has 12 amino acids. The CDR3 DNA reads as TGCAGCGCCGTTCAGGAGGGAAATGGCTACACCTTC. Translated, it gives CSAVQEGNGYTF.

The rearrangement uses TRBV29-1 and TRBJ2-1, with 9 bases lining up with TRBD2. V was clipped by 3 bases and J by 7 bases; unmatched bases: 7. Per the germline V gene, CDR1 is SQVTM and CDR2 is ANQGSEA. The CDR3 extends over 14 amino acids. In nucleotides, the CDR3 is TGCAGCGTTGACTTCGGGCTAGCGGGGAATGAGCAGTTCTTC. Residues: CSVDFGLAGNEQFF.

The CDR3 spells CASSVTAGGTGELFF. The CDR3 nucleotides are TGTGCCAGCAGCGTCACAGCGGGGGGCACCGGGGAGCTGTTTTTT. V usage is TRBV9 and J usage is TRBJ2-2, with 9 bases identical to TRBD2. This CDR3 has 15 residues. With 2 bases clipped from V and 4 bases from J, the junction kept 3 bases outside the gene matches. CDR1 and CDR2 (germline): SGDLS, YYNGEE.

This clone occurred a few times. The junction shows a germline mismatch at one end, possibly a read error. V gene TRBV2 combines with J gene TRBJ2-6, with D uncertain. The CDR3 covers 16 residues. The germline V gene has CDR1 SNHLY and CDR2 FYNNEI. The CDR3 region is CARSGGFHSGANVLTF. The DNA of the CDR3 is TGTGCCAGAAGTGGCGGCTTTCACTCTGGGGCCAACGTCCTGACTTTC.

V is TRBV5-1 and J is TRBJ2-1, with D perhaps TRBD2 (6 bases). CDR3 size: 14 residues. Germline lookup yields CDR1 SGHRS and CDR2 YFSETQ. Trimming cost V 0 bases and J 10 bases, with 14 bases left between them. The CDR3 bases are TGCGCCAGCAGCTTGGACTACGGGGGTGGCGAGCAGTTCTTC. Amino acids: CASSLDYGGGEQFF.

This clone was seen more than once but under ten times. This sequence joins TRBV21-1 and TRBJ1-6; the table names TRBD1, a call not compared with the DNA. TRBV21-1 is a recognized pseudogene. The CDR3 runs 14 residues. CDR3 nucleotide sequence: TGTGCCAGCAGCAGCGGGGACAGGGGTTCACCCCTCCACTTT. It yields the protein CASSSGDRGSPLHF.

This clone was detected a few times. The chain is built from TRBV27 and TRBJ1-5, with D possibly TRBD1 on 5 matching bases. This CDR3 is 13 amino acids long. The germline V and J ends were trimmed by 3 bases and 4 bases, with 7 bases remaining between them. Germline V CDR1 and CDR2: MNHEY, SMNVEV (reference sequence). The CDR3 spells CASSLTANQPQHF. The DNA of the CDR3 is TGTGCCAGCAGTTTGACAGCTAATCAGCCCCAGCATTTT.

As regards this clone: Other DNA sequences within the sample encode an identical CDR3. V usage is TRBV4-3 and J usage is TRBJ2-3, with 9 bases identical to TRBD1. The CDR3 totals 15 residues. J gave up 3 bases and V 3 bases, and 4 bases lay outside the gene matches. Germline V lookup: CDR1 LGHNA, CDR2 YSLEER. This CDR3 reads CASSHRGQGTDTQYF. CDR3 in DNA: TGCGCCAGCAGCCACCGGGGACAGGGAACAGATACGCAGTATTTT.

J is TRBJ2-7 and V is TRBV7-2, with TRBD2 as a possible D gene (5 bases). In germline, CDR1 is SGHTA, CDR2 FQGNSA. Trimming took off 5 bases at V and 2 bases at J, with 10 bases between the two ends. The CDR3 loop spans 13 amino acids. The CDR3 loop reads CASSQNGAYEQYF. The CDR3 bases are TGTGCCAGCAGCCAAAACGGGGCCTACGAGCAGTACTTC.

This clone has more than one count but fewer than ten. The chain combines TRBV14 with TRBJ1-1; D is uncertain. Deletions cut 1 base from V and 1 base from J, with 4 bases between. Per the germline V gene, CDR1 is SGHDN and CDR2 is FVKESK. The CDR3 is 13 residues long. CDR3 residues: CASSQGWNTEAFF. Written as DNA, the CDR3 is TGTGCCAGCAGCCAAGGGTGGAACACTGAAGCTTTCTTT.

The chain employs TRBV2 and TRBJ2-1; no reliable D call. This CDR3 has 13 amino acids. The germline gives CDR1 SNHLY, CDR2 FYNNEI. V was trimmed by 7 bases and J by 2 bases, leaving 9 bases between them. The CDR3 DNA reads TGTGCCAGCACGACCCCTACCTACAATGAGCAGTTCTTC. Its translation: CASTTPTYNEQFF.

V gene TRBV7-9 combines with J gene TRBJ1-1; D is unresolved. The CDR3 contains 12 residues. V was trimmed by 1 base and J by 4 bases, leaving 4 bases between them. Germline CDR1 SEHNR, CDR2 FQNEAQ (reference sequence). CDR3 in amino acids: CASSLEITEAFF. DNA for the CDR3: TGTGCCAGCAGCTTAGAGATCACTGAAGCTTTCTTT.

This clone occurred a few times. V and J are TRBV2 and TRBJ1-5; possibly TRBD1 for D (5 bases). The germline V gene has CDR1 SNHLY and CDR2 FYNNEI. CDR3 size: 12 residues. V shed 6 bases and J shed 7 bases, with 10 bases lying between them. The CDR3 DNA follows: TGTGCCAGCAGCAGGGATCGACAGCCCCAGCATTTT. As protein: CASSRDRQPQHF.

There are a few counts of this clone. The V and J genes are TRBV19 and TRBJ2-1; a possible D gene is TRBD2 (7 bases). This CDR3 comprises 13 residues. V shed 10 bases and J shed 3 bases, with 13 bases lying between them. Germline CDR1 LNHDA, CDR2 SQIVND (reference sequence). The CDR3 region is CATQRGGYNEQFF. CDR3 nucleotides: TGTGCCACCCAAAGGGGGGGCTACAATGAGCAGTTCTTC.

V gene TRBV29-1 combines with J gene TRBJ1-1, with 9 bases aligning to TRBD1. The CDR3 sequence is 14 residues long. Germline CDR1 SQVTM, CDR2 ANQGSEA. Trimming cost V 6 bases and J 5 bases; bases outside gene matches: 10. In DNA, the CDR3 is TGCAGCGTCCACCGGACAGGGGTTGGGACTGAAGCTTTCTTT. This codes for CSVHRTGVGTEAFF.

V and J are TRBV30 and TRBJ1-4; the D gene is possibly TRBD1 (5 bases). Germline V gene lookup returns CDR1 GTSNPN and CDR2 SVGIG (reference sequence). The ends were cut back, 0 bases at V and 4 bases at J, with 12 bases in the middle. This CDR3 is built from 15 residues. Here the CDR3 reads CAWSVGAGINEKLFF. DNA of the CDR3: TGTGCCTGGAGTGTGGGCGCAGGGATTAATGAAAAACTGTTTTTT.

The CDR3 protein is CASSLAVGSYNEQFF. The CDR3 coding sequence is TGTGCCAGCAGCTTAGCCGTGGGTTCCTACAATGAGCAGTTCTTC. The rearrangement uses TRBV11-1 and TRBJ2-1; D remains unclear. Germline V gives CDR1 SGHAT, CDR2 FQDESV (reference sequence). This CDR3 has 15 amino acids. With 0 bases removed from V and 1 base from J, the gap between germline ends came to 7 bases.

This clone showed up just once. V and J are TRBV11-1 and TRBJ2-1; TRBD1 matches 9 bases. The CDR3 loop spans 13 amino acids. V dropped 8 bases and J dropped 8; count of bases not matched to a gene: 7. Germline CDR1 is SGHAT and CDR2 is FQDESV (reference sequence). The CDR3 bases are TGTGCCAGCTCTCGGGACAGGGTACATGAGCAGTTCTTC. Protein sequence: CASSRDRVHEQFF.

This chain uses TRBV6-6 with TRBJ1-2; possibly TRBD1 for D (5 bases). The V end lost 6 bases, the J end lost 5 bases, and 10 bases lay between the germline ends. The CDR3 is 12 residues long. The germline V gene encodes CDR1 MNHNY and CDR2 SVGAGI (reference sequence). The CDR3 is CASSTDSYGYTF. CDR3 nucleotides: TGTGCCAGCAGCACAGACAGTTATGGCTACACCTTC.

This chain connects TRBV7-2 to TRBJ2-7, with a possible D match to TRBD1 (5 bases). CDR1 is SGHTA and CDR2 is FQGNSA in the germline V gene. V was shortened by 6 bases and J by 3 bases, with 15 bases between the two germline ends. The CDR3 loop spans 14 amino acids. The CDR3 DNA reads TGTGCCAGCAGTTCCTACGAGCAGGGCTACGAGCAGTACTTC. It yields the protein CASSSYEQGYEQYF.

This rearrangement joins TRBV13 to TRBJ2-5; 10 nucleotides align to TRBD2. V trimming: 4 bases; J trimming: 4 bases; junction bases outside the gene matches: 3. Germline-derived CDR1 and CDR2 are PRHDT and FYEKMQ (reference sequence). This CDR3 is built from 14 residues. CDR3 protein: CASSSSGGPETQYF. Written as DNA, the CDR3 is TGTGCCAGCAGCTCTAGCGGGGGCCCAGAGACCCAGTACTTC.

In this sample, this clone turned up a few times. V is TRBV5-4 and J is TRBJ2-1; TRBD1 agrees at 8 bases. V lost 4 bases to trimming and J lost 7 bases; unmatched junction nucleotides: 4. Germline-derived CDR1 and CDR2 are SGHNT and YYREEE (reference sequence). The CDR3 covers 13 residues. The DNA of the CDR3 is TGTGCCAGCAGCACCGGACAGGGAAATGAGCAGTTCTTC. Its translation: CASSTGQGNEQFF.

About this clone itself: Additional DNA sequences in this sample encode the identical CDR3. The gene calls are TRBV5-1 and TRBJ1-6; 7 bases line up with TRBD1. V dropped 4 bases and J dropped 6; count of bases not matched to a gene: 4. Per the germline V gene, CDR1 is SGHRS and CDR2 is YFSETQ. CDR3 size: 14 residues. The CDR3 sequence is CASSPGQVNSPLHF. CDR3 in DNA: TGCGCCAGCAGCCCTGGACAGGTTAATTCACCCCTCCACTTT.

The chain uses TRBV29-1 and TRBJ2-7, with no clear D. This CDR3 comprises 15 residues. V dropped 1 base and J dropped 3 bases, with 16 bases sitting between them. Germline values: CDR1 SQVTM, CDR2 ANQGSEA. CDR3 in amino acids: CSVEGVSTGIYEQYF. In DNA form, the CDR3 reads TGCAGCGTTGAAGGGGTCTCAACGGGCATCTACGAGCAGTACTTC.

The J gene is TRBJ2-3, the V gene TRBV5-1, with TRBD1 identical over 7 bases. The CDR3 runs 15 residues. Germline CDR1 SGHRS, CDR2 YFSETQ. Trimming cost V 7 bases and J 1 base; bases outside gene matches: 9. The CDR3: CASQIDRAGTDTQYF. The CDR3, as DNA: TGCGCCAGCCAAATTGACAGGGCCGGCACAGATACGCAGTATTTT. Full variable domain (missing parts from reference TRBV5-1 and TRBJ2-3): KAGVTQTPRYLIKTRGQQVTLSCSPISGHRSVSWYQQTPGQGLQFLFEYFSETQRNKGNFPGRFSGRQFSNSRSEMNVSTLELGDSALYLCASQIDRAGTDTQYFGPGTRLTVL.